One sample yielded the 4 T cell receptor beta chains listed below, sequenced in a study of blood T cell repertoires in COVID-19. Generated by immunoSEQ multiplex PCR, the TCRdb table keeps only in-frame clones and is missing some. The profile covers some 67,000 clones, with approximately 90% appearing a single time and roughly 19% taken by the ten largest. Sequencing was done on a sample of peripheral blood. These receptors came from a woman over 75 with acute or convalescent COVID-19.

This clone occurred once. This sequence joins TRBV18 and TRBJ1-6; 7 nucleotides align to TRBD1. CDR1 and CDR2 (germline): KGHSH, LQKENI. The ends lost 2 bases at V and 8 bases at J; junction bases unmatched: 6. The CDR3 sequence is 15 residues long. The CDR3 sequence: CASSPGQVVDSPLHF. The DNA for the CDR3 is TGTGCCAGCTCACCAGGACAGGTCGTGGATTCACCCCTCCACTTT.

The chain carries TRBV21-1 and TRBJ2-1; TRBD1, the D gene given by the table, was not confirmed from the DNA. TRBV21-1 is marked as a pseudogene. The CDR3 consists of 16 residues. This CDR3 is CASSSYRGHGYNEQFF. Here the CDR3 DNA reads TGTGCCAGCAGCAGCTACAGGGGGCATGGCTACAATGAGCAGTTCTTC.

The chain uses TRBV30 and TRBJ1-6, with D hard to call. Germline V lookup: CDR1 GTSNPN, CDR2 SVGIG (reference sequence). Trimming cost V 5 bases and J 10 bases, with 9 bases left between them. The CDR3 covers 11 residues. CDR3 amino acids: CAWGRGSPLHF. The CDR3 bases are TGTGCCTGGGGTAGAGGGTCACCCCTCCACTTT. The whole variable domain, remainder taken from reference TRBV30 and TRBJ1-6, is SQTIHQWPATLVQPVGSPLSLECTVEGTSNPNLYWYRQAAGRGLQLLFYSVGIGQISSEVPQNLSASRPQDRQFILSSKKLLLSDSGFYLCAWGRGSPLHFGNGTRLTVT.

This chain links TRBV7-8 with TRBJ2-7; weak D call: TRBD2 (6 bases). The V end was cut by 3 bases, the J end by 5 bases, with 14 bases between. Per the germline V gene, CDR1 is SGHVS and CDR2 is FQNEAQ. The CDR3 spans 14 residues. CDR3 sequence reads: CASSFTSQSHEQYF. The CDR3 DNA reads as TGTGCCAGCAGCTTTACTAGCCAGAGCCACGAGCAGTACTTC.